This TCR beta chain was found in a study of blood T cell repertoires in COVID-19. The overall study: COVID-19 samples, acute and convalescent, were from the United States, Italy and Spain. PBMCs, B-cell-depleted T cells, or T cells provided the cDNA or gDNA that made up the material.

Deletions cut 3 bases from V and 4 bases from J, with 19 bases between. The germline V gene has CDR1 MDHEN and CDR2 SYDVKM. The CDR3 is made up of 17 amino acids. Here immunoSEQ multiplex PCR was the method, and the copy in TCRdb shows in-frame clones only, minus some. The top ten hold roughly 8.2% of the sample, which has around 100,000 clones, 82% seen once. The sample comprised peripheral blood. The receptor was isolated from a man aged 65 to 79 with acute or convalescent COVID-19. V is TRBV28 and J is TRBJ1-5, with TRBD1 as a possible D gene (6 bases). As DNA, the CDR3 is TGTGCCAGCAGTTTTCTCGGGCAGGGGTTGAGGAATCAGCCCCAGCATTTT. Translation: CASSFLGQGLRNQPQHF.